Sequencing of this T cell receptor beta chain was carried out in a study of blood T cell repertoires in COVID-19. Whole-study context: Whether acute or convalescent, the COVID-19 samples came from the United States, Italy and Spain. Sample material is recorded as cDNA or gDNA derived from T cells, B-cell-depleted T cells, or PBMCs.

Trimming pared 2 bases from V and 7 bases from J, leaving 9 bases between. Germline V gene data show CDR1 as LGHDT and CDR2 as YNNKEL (reference sequence). The CDR3 spans 13 residues. Original processing notes: Scientists estimated how many nucleated cells there were by amplifying reference gene primers. Data came from immunoSEQ multiplex PCR; TCRdb stores just in-frame clones and leaves some out. The D gene and trimming were derived from the DNA, and the V and J assignments and clone size from that table. The sample holds about 150,000 clones; about 86% are singletons and the top ten take roughly 29%.

The chain is built from TRBV3-1 (or the pseudogene TRBV3-2) and TRBJ1-5; D is possibly TRBD1 (5 bases). The sequenced sample consisted of peripheral blood. The TCR originated in a woman aged 60-75 years with acute or convalescent COVID-19. The CDR3 loop reads CASSQQGYQPQHF. The CDR3 DNA reads TGTGCCAGCAGCCAACAGGGTTACCAGCCCCAGCATTTT.